The clone carrying this TCR beta chain was counted a few times. This sample was taken from a study of T cell changes during pregnancy in multiple sclerosis. This table comes from immunoSEQ multiplex PCR, and its TCRdb copy is limited to in-frame clones, with some not included. The table lists 75,000 to 95,000 clones, approximately 90% of them singletons. The receptor comes from a female donor with multiple sclerosis, enrolled in a pregnancy study. Here the sequenced sample was peripheral blood, taken before pregnancy.

The CDR3 here is CASSVRGDRAQETQYF. CDR3 DNA: TGTGCCAGCAGCGTGAGGGGAGACAGGGCCCAAGAGACCCAGTACTTC. The chain recombines TRBV9 with TRBJ2-5; 7 bases align to TRBD1. V shed 2 bases, J shed 1 base, and the junction held 8 bases outside the gene matches. Germline V CDR1 and CDR2: SGDLS, YYNGEE. This CDR3 is 16 amino acids long.